The source of this TCR beta chain is a study of CD8 T cells in Susac syndrome. In germline, CDR1 is SGHRS, CDR2 YFSETQ. V was shortened by 0 bases and J by 1 base, with 10 bases between the two germline ends. The CDR3 spans 15 residues. RNA amounts of roughly 0.5 to 1 ug underwent reverse transcription with random hexamers. TCRdb re-derived calls from the immunoSEQ multiplex PCR reads in MiXCR, one entry per CDR3 protein. Here the sample spans roughly 150,000 distinct CDR3 sequences, 93% being singletons. This receptor was taken from a human donor in good health. The sequenced material came from CD4+ T cells from PBMCs. The chain carries TRBV5-1 and TRBJ1-2; D is uncertain. The CDR3, as DNA: TGCGCCAGCAGCTTGGAGGCGGGTGTTAACTATGGCTACACCTTC. It specifies CASSLEAGVNYGYTF.